Following are 24 T cell receptor beta chains from one sample sequenced in a study of OX40 agonist ivuxolimab in advanced cancers. The protocol was immunoSEQ multiplex PCR, while the TCRdb copy is restricted to in-frame clones and leaves out a portion. The table records some 66,000 clones, roughly 90% of them present only once. The specimen comprised CD4+ or CD8+ T cells sorted from blood, sampled in a trial of the OX40 agonist ivuxolimab. These receptors originate from an adult with an advanced solid tumor such as melanoma, head and neck, liver or kidney cancer.

The chain employs TRBV6-6 and TRBJ1-1; D unclear. The CDR3 contains 13 residues. V was clipped by 7 bases and J by 3 bases, with 12 bases between them. Germline values: CDR1 MNHNY, CDR2 SVGAGI (reference sequence). This chain's CDR3 is CASKSVVDTEAFF. CDR3 coding DNA: TGTGCCAGCAAAAGTGTGGTGGACACTGAAGCTTTCTTT.

V gene TRBV7-2 combines with J gene TRBJ2-7, with TRBD2 matching over 14 bases. The CDR3 is 17 residues long. Germline V gene sequence: CDR1 SGHTA, CDR2 FQGNSA. With 5 bases clipped from V and 7 bases from J, the junction kept 13 bases outside the gene matches. The CDR3 nucleotides are TGTGCCAGCAGCCAAGGACCGGGACTAGCGGGAGATGTGGAGCAGTACTTC. This gives the protein CASSQGPGLAGDVEQYF.

This rearrangement joins TRBV7-2 to TRBJ2-3, with a possible D match to TRBD2 (5 bases). Germline V lookup: CDR1 SGHTA, CDR2 FQGNSA. Trimming removed 1 base from V and 2 bases from J, with 7 bases in between. There are 14 residues in the CDR3. The CDR3 bases are TGTGCCAGCAGCTTAGGGAGGATCACAGATACGCAGTATTTT. Translated, it gives CASSLGRITDTQYF.

Only a few counts were recorded for this clone. The rearrangement uses TRBV21-1 and TRBJ1-4; the table calls TRBD1, which could not be checked here. TRBV21-1 is annotated as a pseudogene. CDR3 length equals 15 residues. Here the CDR3 reads CASSKGDRGRGKLFF. In DNA form, the CDR3 reads TGTGCCAGCAGCAAAGGCGACAGGGGGCGGGGAAAACTGTTTTTT.

This clone was seen more than once but under ten times. The chain links TRBV6-5 to TRBJ1-5; D might be TRBD1 (5 bases). This CDR3 comprises 15 residues. Trimming stripped 6 bases from V and 1 base from J, with 13 bases between. Germline CDR1 is MNHEY and CDR2 is SVGAGI. The CDR3 coding sequence is TGTGCCAGCAGCCAAACAGGTTGGAGCAATCAGCCCCAGCATTTT. It codes for CASSQTGWSNQPQHF.

The chain employs TRBV5-4 and TRBJ2-5; possibly TRBD2 for D (6 bases). The CDR3 sequence is 14 residues long. Germline CDR1 and CDR2: SGHNT and YYREEE (reference sequence). V gave up 2 bases and J gave up 2 bases, with 10 bases separating them. CDR3: CASSFGTGQETQYF. Here the CDR3 DNA reads TGTGCCAGCAGCTTCGGGACTGGACAAGAGACCCAGTACTTC. Full variable domain (rest looked up from reference TRBV5-4 and TRBJ2-5): ETGVTQSPTHLIKTRGQQVTLRCSSQSGHNTVSWYQQALGQGPQFIFQYYREEENGRGNFPPRFSGLQFPNYSSELNVNALELDDSALYLCASSFGTGQETQYFGPGTRLLVL.

The chain combines TRBV19 with TRBJ2-2; 12 nucleotides align to TRBD2. The J segment lost 2 bases and the V segment lost 0 bases, leaving 4 bases of the junction unmatched. The length of the CDR3 is 18 residues. Per germline, CDR1 LNHDA and CDR2 SQIVND (reference sequence). The CDR3 loop reads CASSIELAGGPNTGELFF. The CDR3, as DNA: TGTGCCAGTAGTATAGAACTAGCGGGAGGACCCAACACCGGGGAGCTGTTTTTT.

This clone occurred a few times. V gene TRBV7-3 combines with J gene TRBJ2-2; D is uncertain. Per the germline V gene, CDR1 is SGHTA and CDR2 is FQGTGA. The CDR3 spans 17 residues. Trimming shortened V by 5 bases and J by 1 base, and 17 bases separated the two germline ends. CDR3 bases: TGTGCCAGCAGCCCCGCCAGCATAAGAGTGAACACCGGGGAGCTGTTTTTT. It specifies CASSPASIRVNTGELFF. Based on the CDR3 plus reference TRBV7-3 and TRBJ2-2, the full variable domain is GAGVSQTPSNKVTEKGKYVELRCDPISGHTALYWYRQSLGQGPEFLIYFQGTGAADDSGLPNDRFFAVRPEGSVSTLKIQRTERGDSAVYLCASSPASIRVNTGELFFGEGSRLTVL.

V is TRBV2 and J is TRBJ2-2, with D perhaps matching TRBD2 (5 bases). Germline V gives CDR1 SNHLY, CDR2 FYNNEI. Trimming removed 2 bases at V and 2 bases at J, with 9 bases between. The CDR3 spans 15 residues. The CDR3: CASSERAENTGELFF. DNA of the CDR3: TGTGCCAGCAGTGAAAGAGCGGAAAACACCGGGGAGCTGTTTTTT.

V gene TRBV19 combines with J gene TRBJ1-2, with TRBD1 identical over 7 bases. With 9 bases clipped from V and 2 bases from J, the junction kept 9 bases outside the gene matches. This CDR3 has 14 amino acids. CDR1 is LNHDA and CDR2 is SQIVND in the germline V gene (reference sequence). CDR3 nucleotide sequence: TGTGCCAGCAGGGGGATAGACAGGAACTATGGCTACACCTTC. It specifies CASRGIDRNYGYTF.

The chain employs TRBV6-5 and TRBJ2-2; 8 bases line up with TRBD2. CDR3 length: 14 amino acids. The germline CDR1 and CDR2 sequences are MNHEY and SVGAGI. V dropped 10 bases and J dropped 6; count of bases not matched to a gene: 10. The CDR3 DNA reads as TGTGCCACGACCGGGACTAGTGGTCCCGGGGAGCTGTTTTTT. Its protein product is CATTGTSGPGELFF.

The chain recombines TRBV6-5 with TRBJ1-2; D unclear. The germline V and J ends were trimmed by 0 bases and 5 bases, with 7 bases remaining between them. The germline V gene encodes CDR1 MNHEY and CDR2 SVGAGI. The CDR3 runs 13 residues. The CDR3 region is CASSYSRTYGYTF. The CDR3 DNA is TGTGCCAGCAGTTACTCGCGAACTTATGGCTACACCTTC.

The genes are TRBV21-1 and TRBJ2-1; TRBD2, the table's D call, lacks a check against the DNA. TRBV21-1 is a listed pseudogene. CDR3 size: 15 residues. Here the CDR3 reads CASSKVERADNEQFF. The CDR3 region has the DNA TGTGCCAGCAGCAAAGTGGAGCGGGCAGACAATGAGCAGTTCTTC.

The chain combines TRBV5-4 with TRBJ2-5; a weak D match, TRBD2 (7 bases). The end of the DNA is better explained by TRBJ2-7, so the J call may be wrong. Germline loops: CDR1 SGHNT, CDR2 YYREEE (reference sequence). The CDR3 length is 15 residues. The CDR3 sequence is CASSFSGGGSYEQYF. CDR3 nucleotides: TGTGCCAGCAGCTTCTCGGGGGGCGGATCCTACGAGCAGTACTTC.

The chain employs TRBV28 and TRBJ1-2, with 10 nucleotides matching TRBD1. CDR1 and CDR2 (germline): MDHEN, SYDVKM. The CDR3 covers 15 residues. Trimming at V came to 5 bases and at J to 4 bases, leaving 7 bases not matched to a gene. The CDR3 loop reads CASSPGTGAGYGYTF. Here the CDR3 DNA reads TGTGCCAGCAGTCCTGGGACAGGGGCAGGCTATGGCTACACCTTC.

The genes are TRBV18 and TRBJ2-1; D remains unclear. Germline CDR1 and CDR2: KGHSH and LQKENI. The V and J ends lost 0 bases and 2 bases respectively, with 8 bases between them. The CDR3 loop spans 15 amino acids. The CDR3 loop reads CASSPPSLPYNEQFF. DNA for the CDR3: TGTGCCAGCTCACCACCTAGCCTCCCCTACAATGAGCAGTTCTTC.

In DNA, the CDR3 is TGTGCCAGCAGCCGCGGTACCCCCGATACGCAGTATTTT. Its translation: CASSRGTPDTQYF. The chain links TRBV7-8 to TRBJ2-3; D is unclear. Germline lookup yields CDR1 SGHVS and CDR2 FQNEAQ. The CDR3 is 13 residues long. V was clipped by 5 bases and J by 6 bases, with 12 bases between them.

This clone turned up a few times. The chain joins TRBV5-1 to TRBJ2-5; D may be TRBD2 (6 bases). The CDR3 runs 14 residues. V gave up 0 bases and J gave up 3 bases, with 9 bases separating them. Per the germline V gene, CDR1 is SGHRS and CDR2 is YFSETQ. The CDR3, as DNA: TGCGCCAGCAGCTTGGACGTAGCGGAAGAGACCCAGTACTTC. Translating gives CASSLDVAEETQYF.

J is TRBJ2-5 and V is TRBV4-1, with a possible D match to TRBD1 (5 bases). The germline gives CDR1 MGHRA, CDR2 YSYEKL. The germline V and J ends were trimmed by 3 bases and 5 bases, with 16 bases remaining between them. The CDR3 spans 15 residues. DNA for the CDR3: TGCGCCAGCAGCCAGGCCACAGGACCTCCGGAGACCCAGTACTTC. It codes for CASSQATGPPETQYF.

The J gene is TRBJ2-6, the V gene TRBV19, with D perhaps matching TRBD1 (6 bases). CDR3 size: 14 residues. Trimming shortened V by 6 bases and J by 4 bases, and 10 bases separated the two germline ends. Per the germline V gene, CDR1 is LNHDA and CDR2 is SQIVND (reference sequence). In DNA, the CDR3 is TGTGCCAGTAGACTTACAGGGGGGGCCAACGTCCTGACTTTC. The encoded protein is CASRLTGGANVLTF. Full variable domain (outside the CDR3, taken from reference TRBV19 and TRBJ2-6): DGGITQSPKYLFRKEGQNVTLSCEQNLNHDAMYWYRQDPGQGLRLIYYSQIVNDFQKGDIAEGYSVSREKKESFPLTVTSAQKNPTAFYLCASRLTGGANVLTFGAGSRLTVL.

The CDR3 region is CATHRGVDTEAFF. The CDR3 coding sequence is TGTGCCACGCACAGGGGCGTGGACACTGAAGCTTTCTTT. The chain couples TRBV2 to TRBJ1-1; 7 bases are shared with TRBD1. The CDR3 sequence is 13 residues long. Germline CDR1 SNHLY, CDR2 FYNNEI. With 10 bases clipped from V and 3 bases from J, the junction kept 8 bases outside the gene matches. Full variable domain (remainder filled in from reference TRBV2 and TRBJ1-1): EPEVTQTPSHQVTQMGQEVILRCVPISNHLYFYWYRQILGQKVEFLVSFYNNEISEKSEIFDDQFSVERPDGSNFTLKIRSTKLEDSAMYFCATHRGVDTEAFFGQGTRLTVV.

This chain connects TRBV11-2 to TRBJ2-1; D might be TRBD2 (6 bases). Germline CDR1 and CDR2: SGHAT and FQNNGV. Trimming left V 3 bases short and J 8 bases short, with 11 bases between. The CDR3 extends over 13 amino acids. The CDR3 loop reads CASSFGGADEQFF. CDR3 bases: TGTGCCAGCAGCTTCGGAGGGGCCGATGAGCAGTTCTTC.

The CDR3 is CASSGTGRYTQYF. CDR3 nucleotide sequence: TGTGCCAGCAGCGGAACAGGGAGATATACGCAGTATTTT. The chain employs TRBV5-4 and TRBJ2-3; tentatively, D is TRBD1 (6 bases). Per germline, CDR1 SGHNT and CDR2 YYREEE (reference sequence). The V and J ends lost 4 bases and 7 bases respectively, with 13 bases between them. The CDR3 consists of 13 residues.

The V gene is TRBV11-2, the J gene TRBJ1-3; 12 nucleotides match TRBD1. Germline-derived CDR1 and CDR2 are SGHAT and FQNNGV. The junction had 11 bases not matched to a gene; V was cut back by 8 bases and J by 0 bases. The CDR3 length is 18 residues. The CDR3 is CASGPGQGATRSGNTIYF. In nucleotides, the CDR3 is TGTGCCAGCGGACCGGGACAGGGGGCCACCCGCTCTGGAAACACCATATATTTT.